The entry that follows covers one T cell receptor beta chain sequence. The data are from a study of blood T cell repertoires in COVID-19. Study details: COVID-19 samples from acute and convalescent phases originated in the United States, Italy and Spain.

Profiled with immunoSEQ multiplex PCR; TCRdb holds only in-frame clones, not every one. Of approximately 380,000 clones listed, 91% are singletons. Clinical history as reported by participants underpinned cohort assignment. J was trimmed by 8 bases and V by 5 bases; bases with no gene match: 5. This CDR3 has 12 amino acids. Germline V lookup: CDR1 LNHDA, CDR2 SQIVND (reference sequence). The chain couples TRBV19 to TRBJ1-2; TRBD1 agrees at 7 bases. Sequences were obtained from PBMCs or T cells enriched from blood (not recorded which). This receptor was identified in a woman between 35 and 50 years old who had been exposed to COVID-19. The CDR3 sequence is CASSLRTGGYTF. CDR3 coding DNA: TGTGCCAGTAGTTTGAGGACAGGCGGCTACACCTTC.